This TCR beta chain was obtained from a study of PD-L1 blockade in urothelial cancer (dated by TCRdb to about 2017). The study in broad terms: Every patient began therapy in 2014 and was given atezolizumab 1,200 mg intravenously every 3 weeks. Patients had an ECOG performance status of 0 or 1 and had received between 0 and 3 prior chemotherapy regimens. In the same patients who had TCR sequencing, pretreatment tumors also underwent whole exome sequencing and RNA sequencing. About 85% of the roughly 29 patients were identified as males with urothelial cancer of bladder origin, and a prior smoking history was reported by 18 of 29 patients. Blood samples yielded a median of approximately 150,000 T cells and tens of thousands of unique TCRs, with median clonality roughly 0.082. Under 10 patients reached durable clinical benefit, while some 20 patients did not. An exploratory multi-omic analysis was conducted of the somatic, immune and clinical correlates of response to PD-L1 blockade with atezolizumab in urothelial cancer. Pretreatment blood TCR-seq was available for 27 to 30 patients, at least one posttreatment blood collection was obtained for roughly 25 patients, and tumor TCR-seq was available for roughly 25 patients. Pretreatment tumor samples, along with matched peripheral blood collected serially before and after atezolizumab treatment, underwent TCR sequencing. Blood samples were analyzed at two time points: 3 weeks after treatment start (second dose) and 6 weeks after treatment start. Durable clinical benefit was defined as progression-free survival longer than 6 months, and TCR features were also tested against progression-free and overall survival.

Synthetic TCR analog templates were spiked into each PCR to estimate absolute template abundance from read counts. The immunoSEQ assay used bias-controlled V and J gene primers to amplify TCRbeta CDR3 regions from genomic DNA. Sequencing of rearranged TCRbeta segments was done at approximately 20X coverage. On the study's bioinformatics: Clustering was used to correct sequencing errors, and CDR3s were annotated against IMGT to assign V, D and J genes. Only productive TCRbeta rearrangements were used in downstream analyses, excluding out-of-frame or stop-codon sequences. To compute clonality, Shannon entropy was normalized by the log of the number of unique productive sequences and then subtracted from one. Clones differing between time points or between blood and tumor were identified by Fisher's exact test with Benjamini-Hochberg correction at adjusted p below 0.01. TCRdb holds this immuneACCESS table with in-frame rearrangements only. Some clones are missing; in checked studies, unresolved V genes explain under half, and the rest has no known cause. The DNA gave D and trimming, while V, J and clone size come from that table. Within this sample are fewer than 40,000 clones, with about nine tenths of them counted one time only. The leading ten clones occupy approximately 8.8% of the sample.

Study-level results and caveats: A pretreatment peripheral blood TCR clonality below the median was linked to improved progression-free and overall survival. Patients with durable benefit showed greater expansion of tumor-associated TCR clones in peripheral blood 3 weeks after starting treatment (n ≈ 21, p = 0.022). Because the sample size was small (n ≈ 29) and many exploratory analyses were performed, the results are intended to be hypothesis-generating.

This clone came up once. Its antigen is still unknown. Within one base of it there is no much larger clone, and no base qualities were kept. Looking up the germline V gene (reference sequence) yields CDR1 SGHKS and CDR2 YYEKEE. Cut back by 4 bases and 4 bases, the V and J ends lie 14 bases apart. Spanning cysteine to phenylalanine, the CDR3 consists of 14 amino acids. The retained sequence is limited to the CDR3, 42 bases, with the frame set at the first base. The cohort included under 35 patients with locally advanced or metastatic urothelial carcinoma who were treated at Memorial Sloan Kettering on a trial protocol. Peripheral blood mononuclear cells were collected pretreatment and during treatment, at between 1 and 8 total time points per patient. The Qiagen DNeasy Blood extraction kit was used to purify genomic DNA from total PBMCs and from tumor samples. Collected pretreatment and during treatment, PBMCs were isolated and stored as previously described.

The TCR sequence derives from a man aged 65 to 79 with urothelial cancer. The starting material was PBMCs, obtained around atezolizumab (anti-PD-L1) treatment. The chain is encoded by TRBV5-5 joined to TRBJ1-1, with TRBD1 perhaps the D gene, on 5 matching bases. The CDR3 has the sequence CASSLGVRGTEAFF. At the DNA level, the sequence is TGTGCCAGCAGCCTTGGAGTTAGGGGCACTGAAGCTTTCTTT.